Here is one TCR beta chain with its context. Per the original methods: Amplifying reference gene primers gave estimates of nucleated cell counts. Some clones are missing from TCRdb's copy, which holds only in-frame ones; the method was immunoSEQ multiplex PCR. D and trimming were read from the DNA, whereas the V and J calls and clone size are those reported in that table. The sample yields 75,000 to 95,000 clones, around four fifths seen once. Enrolled during active infection, Seattle patients were then followed longitudinally. The data originate from a study of blood T cell repertoires in COVID-19. The CDR3 runs to 19 residues.

The sample consisted of peripheral blood. The chain couples TRBV21-1 to TRBJ1-5; the D call in the table, TRBD1, was not verified against the DNA. TRBV21-1 is assigned pseudogene status. The receptor's source is a man in his 60s with COVID-19, enrolled during active disease. CDR3 amino acids: CASSFLLRTAPALNQPQHF. DNA of the CDR3: TGTGCCAGCAGCTTCCTACTTCGGACAGCTCCTGCCCTTAATCAGCCCCAGCATTTT.